Listed here are 6 T cell receptor beta chains from one sample, sequenced in a study of CXCR3-negative and CXCR3-positive naive CD8 T cells. Study results and limitations: The TRB CDR3s that CXCR3-positive naive cells carried were more hydrophobic than those of CXCR3-negative naive cells.

These receptors lack a known antigen. The libraries of TRB cDNA were constructed through 5' RACE using UMI labels. TCRdb re-called the 5' RACE reads; one entry per CDR3 protein, DNA not given. The sample shows under 70,000 distinct CDR3 sequences, and around 4.8% sits with its ten largest clones. The sample taken for sequencing was naive CXCR3+ CD8+ T cells from blood. This sample's subset: CD45RO-CCR7+CD27+CD95- naive CD8+ T cells expressing CXCR3 (TNR3+). These receptors were obtained from a human donor in good health. Some clones in this sample may be carry-over from other donors' samples.

V usage is TRBV6-5 and J usage is TRBJ2-1; TCRdb outputs TRBD2, but without DNA this stays unchecked. Germline V gives CDR1 MNHEY, CDR2 SVGAGI. The CDR3 is 15 residues long. CDR3 amino acids: CASTLTTSYHNEQFF.

V is TRBV4-3 and J is TRBJ1-2; TCRdb picks TRBD1, but there is no DNA to check that call. Germline V CDR1 and CDR2: LGHNA, YSLEER. CDR3 length: 17 amino acids. CDR3 amino acids: CASSQDGGGQGHYGYTF.

The chain joins TRBV27 to TRBJ2-7. Germline CDR1 and CDR2: MNHEY and SMNVEV (reference sequence). This CDR3 spans 15 amino acids. CDR3 residues: CASSPTLGDSYEQYF.

The chain carries TRBV13 and TRBJ2-7. The CDR3 contains 14 residues. CDR1 PRHDT and CDR2 FYEKMQ come from the germline V gene (reference sequence). The CDR3 loop reads CASSVDRGSYEQYF.

The chain joins TRBV7-2 to TRBJ1-1; the TCRdb call, TRBD1, lacks DNA for checking. Germline V gives CDR1 SGHTA, CDR2 FQGNSA. The CDR3 is 15 amino acids. The chain's CDR3 is CASSLDGPSNTEAFF.

The rearrangement links TRBV2 to TRBJ2-7; TCRdb returns TRBD2, unconfirmable since there is no DNA. The CDR3 has 14 residues. In germline, CDR1 is SNHLY, CDR2 FYNNEI. CDR3 loop: CASQGTSGSYEQYF.